This T cell receptor beta chain was identified during a study of glioma-infiltrating T cells. General observations from the study: Tissue-blood divergence was below expectation in non-neoplastic patients, above in gliomas.

TCR alpha and beta CDR3 regions were amplified from RNA using iRepertoire nested multiplex PCR. Tissue mRNA or PBMC total RNA, about 85-400 ng, went into one-step reverse transcription and amplification. Using its own MiXCR run on the multiplex PCR reads, TCRdb lists one record per CDR3 protein. The sample contains under 150,000 distinct CDR3 sequences, about 25% of which appear only once. V was clipped by 6 bases and J by 6 bases, with 15 bases between them. Germline values: CDR1 MGHDK, CDR2 SYGVNS. The CDR3 has 14 residues. This clonotype was detected ten times or more. Its antigen is not identified.

Sequencing was done on a sample of glioma tissue, nonneoplastic brain tissue, or PBMCs (not recorded which). The gene calls are TRBV25-1 and TRBJ2-1; D is unresolved. This TCR came from a human donor with low-grade glioma or glioblastoma, undergoing nonglioma brain surgery, or in good health (not recorded which). CDR3: CASREQSVPNEQFF. CDR3 in DNA: TGTGCCAGCAGGGAGCAATCAGTGCCCAATGAGCAGTTCTTC.